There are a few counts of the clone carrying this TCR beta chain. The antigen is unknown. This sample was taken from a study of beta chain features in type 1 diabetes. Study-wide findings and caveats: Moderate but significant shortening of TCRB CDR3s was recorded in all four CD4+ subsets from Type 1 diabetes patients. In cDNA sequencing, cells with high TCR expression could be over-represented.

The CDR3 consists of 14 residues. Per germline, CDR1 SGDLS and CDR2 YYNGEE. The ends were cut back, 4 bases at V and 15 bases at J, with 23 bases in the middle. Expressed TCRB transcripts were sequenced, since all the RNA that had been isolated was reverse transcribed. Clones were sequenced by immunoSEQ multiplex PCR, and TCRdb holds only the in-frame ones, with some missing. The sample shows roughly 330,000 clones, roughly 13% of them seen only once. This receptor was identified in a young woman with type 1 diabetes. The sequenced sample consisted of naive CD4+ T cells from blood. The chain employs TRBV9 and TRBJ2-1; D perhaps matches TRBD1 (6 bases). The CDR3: CASSLATTGSSRFF. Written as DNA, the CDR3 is TGTGCCAGCAGCCTTGCCACGACAGGCTCCTCTCGGTTCTTC.